This T cell receptor beta chain was found in a study of T cell responses to AZD1222 COVID-19 vaccine. Notes on the study in general: Two AZD1222 doses significantly raised spike-specific TCR breadth and depth over controls. It was only a handful of AZD1222 recipients who were seropositive at baseline. As reported, nearly half of all spike-specific TCRs target variant regions that are unmutated.

A note on this clone: Its antigen is not known.

The assay was immunoSEQ multiplex PCR, and TCRdb's table has in-frame clones only and misses some. The repertoire holds around 150,000 clones, roughly 92% seen once, with roughly 3.9% in the top ten. Germline values: CDR1 MNHEY, CDR2 SMNVEV (reference sequence). Trimming removed 5 bases from V and 4 bases from J; junction bases left unmatched: 4. The CDR3 runs 13 residues. Investigators merged groups given second doses at roughly 4 or roughly 12 weeks. This material consisted of peripheral blood, taken 28 days after the second AZD1222 dose. This TCR came from an adult who received the AZD1222 COVID-19 vaccine. V gene TRBV27 combines with J gene TRBJ1-2, with 7 bases lining up with TRBD1. The CDR3 reads CASSTTGIYGYTF. The CDR3 DNA follows: TGTGCCAGCAGTACGACAGGGATCTATGGCTACACCTTC.